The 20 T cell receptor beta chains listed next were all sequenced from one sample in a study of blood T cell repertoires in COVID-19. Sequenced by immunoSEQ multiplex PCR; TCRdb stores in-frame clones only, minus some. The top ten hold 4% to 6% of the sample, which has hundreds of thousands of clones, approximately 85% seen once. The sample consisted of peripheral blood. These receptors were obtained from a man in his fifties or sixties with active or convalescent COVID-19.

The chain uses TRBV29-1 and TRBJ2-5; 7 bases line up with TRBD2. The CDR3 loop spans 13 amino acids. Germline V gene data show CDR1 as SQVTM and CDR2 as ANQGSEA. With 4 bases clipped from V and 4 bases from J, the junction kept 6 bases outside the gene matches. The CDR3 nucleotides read TGCAGCGTTGGGGAGGGACTCAGAGAGACCCAGTACTTC. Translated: CSVGEGLRETQYF.

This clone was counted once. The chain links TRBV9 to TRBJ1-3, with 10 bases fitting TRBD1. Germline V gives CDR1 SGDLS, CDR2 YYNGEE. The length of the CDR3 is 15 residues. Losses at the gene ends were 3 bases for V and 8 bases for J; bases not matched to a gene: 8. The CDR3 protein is CASSGQGAPGDTIYF. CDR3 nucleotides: TGTGCCAGCAGCGGACAGGGGGCCCCCGGGGACACCATATATTTT.

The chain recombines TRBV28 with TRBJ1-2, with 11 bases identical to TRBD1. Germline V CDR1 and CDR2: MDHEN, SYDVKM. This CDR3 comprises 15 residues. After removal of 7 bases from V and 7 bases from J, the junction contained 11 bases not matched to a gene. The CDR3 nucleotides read TGTGCCAGCATCCGGACAGGGGGCATCACGGCTGGCTACACCTTC. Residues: CASIRTGGITAGYTF.

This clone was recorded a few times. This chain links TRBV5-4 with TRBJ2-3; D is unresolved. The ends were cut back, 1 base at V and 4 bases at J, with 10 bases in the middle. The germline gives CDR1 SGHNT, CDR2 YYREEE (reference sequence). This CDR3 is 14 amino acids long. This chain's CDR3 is CASSLSSTSDTQYF. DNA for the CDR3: TGTGCCAGCAGCTTGTCCAGTACATCAGATACGCAGTATTTT. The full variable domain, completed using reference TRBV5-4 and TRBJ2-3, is ETGVTQSPTHLIKTRGQQVTLRCSSQSGHNTVSWYQQALGQGPQFIFQYYREEENGRGNFPPRFSGLQFPNYSSELNVNALELDDSALYLCASSLSSTSDTQYFGPGTRLTVL.

In nucleotides, the CDR3 is TGCGCCAGCGGTACGGGAGTGGGTAGAGAGACCCAGTACTTC. Its translation is CASGTGVGRETQYF. The chain combines TRBV5-1 with TRBJ2-5; possible D gene TRBD2, 6 bases. Germline V gene sequence: CDR1 SGHRS, CDR2 YFSETQ. V was shortened by 7 bases and J by 4 bases, with 17 bases between the two germline ends. The CDR3 is 14 amino acids.

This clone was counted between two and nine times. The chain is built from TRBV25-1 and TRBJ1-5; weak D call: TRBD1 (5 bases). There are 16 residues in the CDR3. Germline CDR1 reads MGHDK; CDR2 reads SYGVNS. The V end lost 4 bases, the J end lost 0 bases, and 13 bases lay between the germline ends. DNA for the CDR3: TGTGCCAGCAGTGGGATGACAGAGTATAGCAATCAGCCCCAGCATTTT. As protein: CASSGMTEYSNQPQHF. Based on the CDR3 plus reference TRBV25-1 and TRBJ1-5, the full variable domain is EADIYQTPRYLVIGTGKKITLECSQTMGHDKMYWYQQDPGMELHLIHYSYGVNSTEKGDLSSESTVSRIRTEHFPLTLESARPSHTSQYLCASSGMTEYSNQPQHFGDGTRLSIL.

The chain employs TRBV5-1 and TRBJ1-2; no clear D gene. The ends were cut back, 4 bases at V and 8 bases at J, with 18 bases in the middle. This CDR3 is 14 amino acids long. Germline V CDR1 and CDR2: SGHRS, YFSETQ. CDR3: CASSPGSMVEGYTF. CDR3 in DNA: TGCGCCAGCAGCCCCGGTTCGATGGTGGAGGGCTACACCTTC.

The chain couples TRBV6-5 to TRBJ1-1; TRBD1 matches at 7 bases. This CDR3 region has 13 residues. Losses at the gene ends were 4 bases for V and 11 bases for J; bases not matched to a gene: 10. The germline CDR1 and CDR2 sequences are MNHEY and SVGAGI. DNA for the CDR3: TGTGCCAGCAGTTTAGGACAGGCCTTGGGTGCTTTCTTT. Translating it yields CASSLGQALGAFF.

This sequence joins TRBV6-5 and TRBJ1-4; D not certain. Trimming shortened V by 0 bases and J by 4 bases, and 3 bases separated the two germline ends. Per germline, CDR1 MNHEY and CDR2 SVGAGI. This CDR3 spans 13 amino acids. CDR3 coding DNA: TGTGCCAGCAGTTACTCGAGTAATGAAAAACTGTTTTTT. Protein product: CASSYSSNEKLFF.

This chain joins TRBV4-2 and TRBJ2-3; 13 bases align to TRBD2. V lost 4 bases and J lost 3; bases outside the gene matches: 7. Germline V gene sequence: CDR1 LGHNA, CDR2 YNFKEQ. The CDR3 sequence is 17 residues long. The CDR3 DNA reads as TGTGCCAGCAGCCCAAGACTAGCGGGAGGAGGAACAGATACGCAGTATTTT. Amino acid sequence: CASSPRLAGGGTDTQYF.

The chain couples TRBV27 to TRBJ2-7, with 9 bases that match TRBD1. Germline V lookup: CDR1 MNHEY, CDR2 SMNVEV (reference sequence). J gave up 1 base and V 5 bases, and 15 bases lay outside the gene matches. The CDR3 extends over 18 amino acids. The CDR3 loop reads CASSPNPGTGKGSYEQYF. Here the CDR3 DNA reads TGTGCCAGCAGTCCCAACCCCGGGACAGGGAAGGGATCCTACGAGCAGTACTTC.

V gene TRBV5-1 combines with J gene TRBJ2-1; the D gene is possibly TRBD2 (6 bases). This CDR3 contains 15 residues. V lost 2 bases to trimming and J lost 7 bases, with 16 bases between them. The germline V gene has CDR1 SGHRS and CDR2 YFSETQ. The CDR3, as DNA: TGCGCCAGCAGCTTAACCGCGGGGTCTCCGAATGAGCAGTTCTTC. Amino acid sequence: CASSLTAGSPNEQFF.

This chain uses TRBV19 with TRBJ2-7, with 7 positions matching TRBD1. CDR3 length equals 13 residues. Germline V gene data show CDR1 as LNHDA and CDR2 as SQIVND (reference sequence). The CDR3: CAAGGVAMGEQYF. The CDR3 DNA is TGTGCGGCAGGGGGAGTGGCTATGGGCGAGCAGTACTTC.

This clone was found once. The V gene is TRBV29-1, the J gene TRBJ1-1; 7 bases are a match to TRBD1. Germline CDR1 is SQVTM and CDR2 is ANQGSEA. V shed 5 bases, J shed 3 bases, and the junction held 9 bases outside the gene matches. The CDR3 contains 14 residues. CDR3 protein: CSVTQGQLDTEAFF. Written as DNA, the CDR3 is TGCAGCGTTACACAGGGGCAGCTCGACACTGAAGCTTTCTTT.

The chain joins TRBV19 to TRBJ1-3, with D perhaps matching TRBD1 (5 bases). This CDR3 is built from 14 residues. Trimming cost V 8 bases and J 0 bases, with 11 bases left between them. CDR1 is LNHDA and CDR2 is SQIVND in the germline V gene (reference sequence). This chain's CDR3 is CASGHRNSGNTIYF. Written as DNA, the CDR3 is TGTGCCAGTGGACACCGAAACTCTGGAAACACCATATATTTT.

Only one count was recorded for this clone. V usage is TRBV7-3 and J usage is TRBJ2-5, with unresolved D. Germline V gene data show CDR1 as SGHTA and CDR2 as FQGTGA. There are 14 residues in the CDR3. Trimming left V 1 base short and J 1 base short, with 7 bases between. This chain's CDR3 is CASSLMHSQETQYF. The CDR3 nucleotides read TGTGCCAGCAGCTTAATGCATAGCCAAGAGACCCAGTACTTC.

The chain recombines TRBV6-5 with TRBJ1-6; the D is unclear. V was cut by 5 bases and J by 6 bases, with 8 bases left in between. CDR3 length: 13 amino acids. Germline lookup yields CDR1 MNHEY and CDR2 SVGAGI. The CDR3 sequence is CASSPEGNSPLHF. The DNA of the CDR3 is TGTGCCAGCAGTCCCGAGGGTAATTCACCCCTCCACTTT.

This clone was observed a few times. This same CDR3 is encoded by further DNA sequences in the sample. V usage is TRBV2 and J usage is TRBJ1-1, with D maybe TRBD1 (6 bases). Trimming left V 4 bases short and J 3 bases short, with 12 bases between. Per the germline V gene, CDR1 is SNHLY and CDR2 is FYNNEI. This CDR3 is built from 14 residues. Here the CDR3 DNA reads TGTGCCAGCAGTGTCGGGGGGCCGGACACTGAAGCTTTCTTT. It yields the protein CASSVGGPDTEAFF.

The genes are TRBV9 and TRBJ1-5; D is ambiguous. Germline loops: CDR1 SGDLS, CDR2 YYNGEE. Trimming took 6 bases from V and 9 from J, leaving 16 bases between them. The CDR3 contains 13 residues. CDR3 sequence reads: CASTRDTSGPQHF. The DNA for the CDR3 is TGTGCCAGCACCCGAGACACCTCCGGGCCCCAGCATTTT. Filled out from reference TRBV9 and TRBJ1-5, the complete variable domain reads DSGVTQTPKHLITATGQRVTLRCSPRSGDLSVYWYQQSLDQGLQFLIQYYNGEERAKGNILERFSAQQFPDLHSELNLSSLELGDSALYFCASTRDTSGPQHFGDGTRLSIL.

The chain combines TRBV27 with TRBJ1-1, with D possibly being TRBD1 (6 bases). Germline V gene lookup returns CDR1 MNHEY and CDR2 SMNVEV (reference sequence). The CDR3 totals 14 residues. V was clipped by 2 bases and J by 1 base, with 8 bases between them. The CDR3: CASSLLRGNTEAFF. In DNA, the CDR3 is TGTGCCAGCAGTTTACTCAGGGGGAACACTGAAGCTTTCTTT.